These 4 T cell receptor beta chains were all obtained from the same sample, sequenced in a study of cytomegalovirus exposure and HLA in healthy donors. The primer mix had 60 Vbeta and 13 Jbeta primers. This table comes from immunoSEQ multiplex PCR, and its TCRdb copy is limited to in-frame clones, with some not included. The data hold about 82,000 clones, with over 9% observed a single time. The material sequenced was PBMCs. The source of these receptors is a man aged 55-75 years in good health and CMV-seropositive.

About this clone: It is likely a read error, because the conserved phenylalanine at the end of the CDR3 is missing. V gene TRBV14 combines with J gene TRBJ1-1; possible D gene TRBD1, 5 bases. The CDR3 runs to 18 residues. CDR1 SGHDN and CDR2 FVKESK come from the germline V gene. CDR3 sequence reads: CASRQDTGRGLENTEAFV. CDR3 coding DNA: TGTGCCAGCAGACAAGATACCGGGCGGGGACTTGAGAACACTGAAGCTTTCGTT.

The chain recombines TRBV11-2 with TRBJ2-5; D might be TRBD2 (6 bases). The germline V and J ends were trimmed by 4 bases and 7 bases, with 7 bases remaining between them. The germline gives CDR1 SGHAT, CDR2 FQNNGV. The CDR3 runs to 11 residues. The CDR3 DNA is TGTGCCAGCAGCTCCGGGGGGACCCAGTACTTC. Amino acid sequence: CASSSGGTQYF. Full variable domain (missing parts from reference TRBV11-2 and TRBJ2-5): EAGVAQSPRYKIIEKRQSVAFWCNPISGHATLYWYQQILGQGPKLLIQFQNNGVVDDSQLPKDRFSAERLKGVDSTLKIQPAKLEDSAVYLCASSSGGTQYFGPGTRLLVL.

As concerns this clone: Other DNA sequences in this sample translate to the same CDR3. This rearrangement joins TRBV19 to TRBJ2-1; a weak D match, TRBD1 (6 bases). Trimming cost V 2 bases and J 0 bases, with 8 bases left between them. The germline V gene has CDR1 LNHDA and CDR2 SQIVND (reference sequence). This CDR3 has 15 amino acids. The CDR3 loop reads CASSITGSSYNEQFF. The CDR3, as DNA: TGTGCCAGTAGTATAACAGGGAGCTCCTACAATGAGCAGTTCTTC.

The rearrangement links TRBV2 to TRBJ1-2; TRBD1 is a possible D gene (5 bases). Looked up from germline, CDR1 is SNHLY and CDR2 is FYNNEI. Trimming pared 7 bases from V and 4 bases from J, leaving 13 bases between. The length of the CDR3 is 13 residues. Here the CDR3 reads CASKWGGIYGYTF. DNA for the CDR3: TGTGCCAGCAAATGGGGGGGGATCTATGGCTACACCTTC.